This is a list of T cell receptor beta chains from one sample in a study of molecular identifiers for immune sequencing clone quantification. TCRdb reprocessed the PCR reads with MiXCR, giving one entry per CDR3 protein. Here the sample spans some 65,000 distinct CDR3 sequences, under 20% being singletons. Sequencing input: naive CD8+ T cells from blood, with Jurkat cell RNA spiked in. Every receptor here comes from a human donor in good health. Some libraries in this study had Jurkat cell RNA spiked in. The CDR3 runs from the conserved cysteine through the conserved F or W. D genes are given only for firm matches. Size is omitted from some rows. Given values are once, few, many or a class for expanded clones.

TRBJ2-1	-	-	TRBV11-2	CASSLRKAGLAYNEQFF	TGTGCCAGCAGCTTACGAAAAGCGGGCCTCGCATACAATGAGCAGTTCTTC
TRBJ1-3	-	many	TRBV3-1	CASSQDTGNTIYF	TGTGCCAGCAGCCAAGATACAGGAAACACCATATATTTT
TRBJ2-2	TRBD2	once	TRBV27	CASSLIFLAGGAGEQFF	TGTGCCAGCAGTCTAATATTCCTAGCGGGAGGGGCCGGGGAGCAGTTTTTT
TRBJ2-7	-	few	TRBV12-3/TRBV12-4	CASSLVGRDEQYF	TGTGCCAGCAGTTTGGTGGGTCGGGACGAGCAGTACTTC
TRBJ1-1	-	many	TRBV28	CASSSGEGAEAFF	TGTGCCAGCAGTTCGGGGGAGGGGGCTGAAGCTTTCTTT
TRBJ2-7	TRBD1	many	TRBV7-8	CASSADRGPETRLEQYF	TGTGCCAGCAGCGCGGACAGGGGGCCAGAAACTAGGCTCGAGCAGTACTTC
TRBJ1-5	-	many	TRBV28	CASSEGRQPQHF	TGTGCCAGCAGTGAAGGGCGTCAGCCCCAGCATTTT
TRBJ2-3	-	many	TRBV21-1	CASSKRSGATPDTQYF	TGTGCCAGCAGCAAAAGATCTGGCGCGACTCCAGATACGCAGTATTTT
TRBJ2-7	-	many	TRBV9	CASSGGAGYEQYF	TGTGCCAGCAGCGGGGGCGCGGGCTACGAGCAGTACTTC
TRBJ2-1	TRBD2	many	TRBV27	CASSGLGNEQFF	TGTGCCAGCAGCGGACTAGGCAATGAGCAGTTCTTC
TRBJ2-1	TRBD2	many	TRBV4-3	CASSQIRTGTIDNEQFF	TGCGCCAGCAGCCAAATAAGAACCGGGACTATAGACAATGAGCAGTTCTTC
TRBJ2-5	-	many	TRBV13	CASSFPTERETQYF	TGTGCCAGCAGCTTCCCGACAGAGCGAGAGACCCAGTACTTC
TRBJ2-3	-	few	TRBV28	CANRATRRIYTDTQYF	TGTGCCAACAGGGCGACTAGAAGGATTTACACAGATACGCAGTATTTT
TRBJ2-1	-	many	TRBV6-6	CASSYLDDPGAELAWGDEQFF	TGTGCCAGCAGTTACTTGGACGACCCCGGTGCCGAACTAGCCTGGGGGGATGAGCAGTTCTTC
TRBJ2-3	-	many	TRBV4-3	CASSPNAGSDTQYF	TGCGCCAGCAGCCCCAACGCTGGATCAGATACGCAGTATTTT
TRBJ2-7	-	many	TRBV14	CASSPQRIGAGYEQYF	TGTGCCAGCAGCCCCCAGAGGATCGGGGCCGGGTACGAGCAGTACTTC
TRBJ1-2	-	few	TRBV7-9	CASSPTTGNYGYTF	TGTGCCAGCAGCCCAACCACAGGGAACTATGGCTACACCTTC
TRBJ2-3	TRBD2	many	TRBV7-6	CASSSSGTSATDTQYF	TGTGCCAGCAGCTCGTCGGGAACTAGCGCCACAGATACGCAGTATTTT
TRBJ2-7	-	many	TRBV6-2/TRBV6-3	CASSYSTDYEQYF	TGTGCCAGCAGTTACTCGACAGACTACGAGCAGTACTTC
TRBJ2-1	-	-	TRBV7-3	CASSLLGADNERFF	TGTGCCAGCAGCTTACTGGGGGCGGATAATGAGCGGTTCTTC
TRBJ1-1	-	many	TRBV7-8	CASSLTHTPGQGTEAFF	TGTGCCAGCAGCTTAACCCATACCCCGGGGCAAGGCACTGAAGCTTTCTTT
TRBJ2-1	-	few	TRBV7-9	CASSLVRNEQFF	TGTGCCAGCAGCTTAGTACGAAATGAGCAGTTCTTC
TRBJ2-3	-	many	TRBV7-8	CASSSRDPDADTQYF	TGTGCCAGCAGCTCCCGGGACCCCGACGCAGATACGCAGTATTTT
TRBJ1-4	-	many	TRBV12-3/TRBV12-4	CASSLGDGGTWALFF	TGTGCCAGCAGTTTAGGGGACGGAGGAACCTGGGCACTGTTTTTT
TRBJ2-3	-	many	TRBV20-1	CSATLTPLADTQYF	TGCAGTGCTACTCTCACTCCGCTCGCAGATACGCAGTATTTT
TRBJ2-2	TRBD2	many	TRBV6-2/TRBV6-3	CASSYVYGRTSSTGELFF	TGTGCCAGCAGTTATGTCTATGGCAGGACTAGCTCCACCGGGGAGCTGTTTTTT
TRBJ2-7	TRBD2	many	TRBV27	CASSFDHVRAGGPYEQYF	TGTGCCAGCAGTTTTGACCACGTTCGGGCGGGAGGGCCATACGAGCAGTACTTC
TRBJ2-3	TRBD2	many	TRBV12-3/TRBV12-4	CASSPRTSEDTQYF	TGTGCCAGCAGTCCCAGGACTAGCGAAGATACGCAGTATTTT
TRBJ2-2	-	few	TRBV12-3/TRBV12-4	CASTAQAGETTGELFF	TGTGCCAGCACCGCCCAGGCAGGGGAGACCACCGGGGAGCTGTTTTTT
TRBJ2-5	TRBD2	many	TRBV3-1	CASSQDLAGEVGTQYF	TGTGCCAGCAGCCAAGATCTAGCGGGAGAGGTGGGGACCCAGTACTTC
TRBJ1-1	-	many	TRBV12-5	CASGSTEQGYIGAEAFF	TGTGCTAGTGGTTCTACGGAACAGGGTTATATCGGAGCTGAAGCTTTCTTT
TRBJ2-7	TRBD2	many	TRBV20-1	CSAPGRSLDMWMYEQYF	TGCAGTGCACCCGGGAGGAGCCTAGACATGTGGATGTACGAGCAGTACTTC
TRBJ2-7	TRBD2	many	TRBV20-1	CSASPTGNGTRDYEQYF	TGCAGTGCGTCACCCACCGGGAACGGGACTAGAGACTACGAGCAGTACTTC
TRBJ2-7	-	few	TRBV19	CASSIDHYELYF	TGTGCCAGTAGTATCGACCACTACGAGCTGTACTTC
TRBJ2-1	-	many	TRBV4-1	CASSQGPGLGYNEQFF	TGCGCCAGCAGCCAAGGACCGGGACTCGGATACAATGAGCAGTTCTTC
TRBJ2-2	-	-	TRBV12-5	CFSGLVFGNTGELFF	TGTTTTAGTGGTTTGGTCTTCGGAAACACCGGGGAGCTGTTTTTT
TRBJ1-4	-	many	TRBV28	CASSYSGADPNSANEKLFF	TGTGCCAGCAGTTACTCCGGGGCCGACCCGAACTCAGCTAATGAAAAACTGTTTTTT
TRBJ2-2	TRBD2	many	TRBV4-1	CASSLPPGTSIAGELFF	TGCGCCAGCAGCCTACCGCCCGGGACTAGCATAGCCGGGGAGCTGTTTTTT
TRBJ1-4	-	-	TRBV28	CASSLTTDGSEKLFF	TGTGCCAGCAGTTTAACCACGGACGGCTCCGAAAAACTGTTTTTT
TRBJ2-7	-	many	TRBV20-1	CSARVEGNSYEQYF	TGCAGTGCTAGAGTGGAAGGGAATAGCTACGAGCAGTACTTC
TRBJ1-6	TRBD1	many	TRBV28	CASSASGTGTSPLHF	TGTGCCAGCAGTGCCTCCGGGACAGGGACTTCACCCCTCCACTTT
TRBJ2-5	-	many	TRBV4-2	CASSQDGEGTVAETQYF	TGTGCCAGCAGCCAAGATGGAGAGGGGACGGTAGCAGAGACCCAGTACTTC
TRBJ2-5	-	many	TRBV4-1	CASSQGGPAQYF	TGCGCCAGCAGCCAAGGGGGTCCCGCCCAGTACTTC
TRBJ2-2	-	few	TRBV27	CASSFAGAYTGELFF	TGTGCCAGCAGTTTCGCGGGGGCGTACACCGGGGAGCTGTTTTTT
TRBJ2-5	TRBD1	many	TRBV28	CASSWDSEETQYF	TGTGCCAGCAGTTGGGACAGCGAAGAGACCCAGTACTTC
TRBJ2-3	-	many	TRBV6-1	CASSEWAGTTSTDTQYF	TGTGCCAGCAGTGAGTGGGCGGGAACGACTAGCACAGATACGCAGTATTTT
TRBJ2-2	TRBD2	many	TRBV7-9	CARAGEREAGELFF	TGTGCCAGAGCGGGGGAGCGGGAAGCCGGGGAGCTGTTTTTT
TRBJ2-5	TRBD1	few	TRBV5-1	CASNLYGTAQETQYF	TGCGCCAGCAACTTGTACGGGACAGCCCAAGAGACCCAGTACTTC
TRBJ2-5	TRBD2	many	TRBV7-2	CASSFSGRAVETQYF	TGTGCCAGCAGCTTTAGCGGGAGGGCCGTTGAGACCCAGTACTTC
TRBJ2-1	TRBD2	few	TRBV11-2	CASSFWTSPKGSYNEQFF	TGTGCCAGCAGCTTCTGGACTAGCCCGAAGGGCTCCTACAATGAGCAGTTCTTC
TRBJ2-7	-	many	TRBV14	CASSQEWGTSYEQYF	TGTGCCAGCAGCCAAGAATGGGGGACCTCCTACGAGCAGTACTTC
TRBJ2-1	TRBD2	many	TRBV4-1	CASSPTSGRFIGEQFF	TGCGCCAGCAGCCCGACTAGCGGGAGGTTTATCGGTGAGCAGTTCTTC
TRBJ2-7	-	-	TRBV12-5	CASGLARLTEQYF	TGTGCTAGTGGTTTGGCTCGACTTACCGAGCAGTACTTC